The clone carrying this T cell receptor beta chain showed up just once. What it binds is unknown. This entry comes from a study of cytomegalovirus exposure and HLA in healthy donors. Broader study findings: Cytomegalovirus association was assigned to over 150 TCR beta chains.

Primers: 60 Vbeta forward and 13 Jbeta reverse. TCRdb's copy holds only in-frame clones and misses some; the assay was immunoSEQ multiplex PCR. This table has approximately 170,000 clones, around 67% appearing once. The V end lost 5 bases, the J end lost 2 bases, and 6 bases lay between the germline ends. From germline, CDR1 is MNHEY and CDR2 SVGAGI. This CDR3 has 13 amino acids. This chain links TRBV6-5 with TRBJ1-4; D may be TRBD1 (5 bases). Source material: PBMCs. The TCR comes from a woman aged 18 to 35 in good health and CMV-seropositive. The CDR3: CASSRQTNEKLFF. The CDR3 DNA reads as TGTGCCAGCAGTAGACAGACTAATGAAAAACTGTTTTTT.